Given below is one TCR beta chain in context. This sample is drawn from a study of blood T cell repertoires in COVID-19. In the original workflow: Amplification of reference gene primers provided the estimated nucleated cell counts. Profiling relied on immunoSEQ multiplex PCR, and the TCRdb table lists in-frame clones only, not all of them. For V, J and clone size, that table is used; D and trimming come from the DNA. The sample records some 89,000 clones, roughly 86% being singletons. V shed 2 bases, J shed 4 bases, and the junction held 6 bases outside the gene matches. CDR3 length: 15 amino acids. Germline CDR1 SGHKS, CDR2 YYEKEE (reference sequence).

This clonotype originated in a woman aged 80 or over with acute or convalescent COVID-19. The sample taken for sequencing was peripheral blood. The V call is TRBV5-5, the J call TRBJ2-5; 9 bases line up with TRBD1. The CDR3 sequence is CASSLGQGNRETQYF. CDR3 DNA sequence: TGTGCCAGCAGCTTAGGACAGGGGAATCGAGAGACCCAGTACTTC.